Listed below are T cell receptor beta chains from one sample, sequenced in a study of blood T cell repertoires in COVID-19. Measured with immunoSEQ multiplex PCR; TCRdb has only the in-frame clones, and not every one. The data show roughly 340,000 clones, about 89% seen once. The sequenced material came from peripheral blood. These receptors were taken from a woman between 50 and 59 years old with COVID-19, enrolled during active disease. Both conserved end residues are trimmed from each CDR3.

j_gene: TRBJ1-1
v_gene: TRBV10-3
CDR3aa: AISDLIGNTEAF

j_gene: TRBJ1-4
v_gene: TRBV18
CDR3aa: ASSPDSLSLLLF

j_gene: TRBJ1-4
v_gene: TRBV30
CDR3aa: AWSLWGGGQEKLF

j_gene: TRBJ2-3
v_gene: TRBV11-2
CDR3aa: ASSLVGGLTDTQY

j_gene: TRBJ2-1
v_gene: TRBV27
CDR3aa: ASSFGQGAYNEQF

j_gene: TRBJ2-7
v_gene: TRBV27
CDR3aa: ASTTRGGTVLYEQY

j_gene: TRBJ2-7
v_gene: TRBV28
CDR3aa: ASSLGTKYEQY

j_gene: TRBJ2-1
v_gene: TRBV15
CDR3aa: ATRGGQGSYNEQF

j_gene: TRBJ1-5
v_gene: TRBV4-1
CDR3aa: ASSQGRNNQPQH

j_gene: TRBJ2-2
v_gene: TRBV4-1
CDR3aa: ASSRPTQNTGELF